These 22 T cell receptor beta chains originate from one sample sequenced in a study of cytomegalovirus exposure and HLA in healthy donors. The PCR was carried out with 60 Vbeta primers and 13 Jbeta primers. Clones were sequenced by immunoSEQ multiplex PCR, and TCRdb holds only the in-frame ones, with some missing. The sample holds about 67,000 clones, about four fifths seen once. Sequencing was performed on PBMCs. The receptors were sampled from a woman aged 25 to 45 in good health and CMV-seronegative.

Only a few counts were recorded for this clone. The chain has TRBV7-2 and TRBJ1-5, with D tentatively TRBD1 (6 bases). Germline-derived CDR1 and CDR2 are SGHTA and FQGNSA. This CDR3 comprises 16 residues. Trimming removed 5 bases at V and 1 base at J, with 15 bases between. Here the CDR3 reads CASSLLGAGSNQPQHF. For the CDR3, the DNA is TGTGCCAGCAGCCTCTTGGGGGCAGGAAGCAATCAGCCCCAGCATTTT.

V and J are TRBV4-3 and TRBJ1-1, with D uncertain. CDR3 length: 18 residues. From germline, CDR1 is LGHNA and CDR2 YSLEER. Trimming pared 1 base from V and 2 bases from J, leaving 20 bases between. CDR3 protein: CASSQALQVNNPNTEAFF. DNA for the CDR3: TGCGCCAGCAGCCAAGCCCTTCAGGTCAACAATCCAAACACTGAAGCTTTCTTT.

The chain links TRBV6-5 to TRBJ2-7, with no clear D. The length of the CDR3 is 13 residues. Germline assignment: CDR1 MNHEY and CDR2 SVGAGI. V lost 0 bases and J lost 2, with 5 bases in between. The CDR3, as DNA: TGTGCCAGCAGTTACTCTGGCCCCTACGAGCAGTACTTC. This encodes CASSYSGPYEQYF.

V and J are TRBV28 and TRBJ2-1; D perhaps matches TRBD1 (5 bases). CDR1 MDHEN and CDR2 SYDVKM come from the germline V gene. Between the trimmed V and J ends, which lost 1 base and 7 bases, there was a span of 17 bases. The CDR3 runs to 16 residues. CDR3 residues: CASSLSGKKGKNEQFF. The CDR3 DNA is TGTGCCAGCAGTTTATCGGGTAAGAAGGGGAAGAATGAGCAGTTCTTC. The whole variable domain, remainder taken from reference TRBV28 and TRBJ2-1, is DVKVTQSSRYLVKRTGEKVFLECVQDMDHENMFWYRQDPGLGLRLIYFSYDVKMKEKGDIPEGYSVSREKKERFSLILESASTNQTSMYLCASSLSGKKGKNEQFFGPGTRLTVL.

CDR3 in amino acids: CASSRGAGTGNQPQHF. In DNA, the CDR3 is TGCGCCAGCAGCCGGGGGGCAGGGACTGGCAATCAGCCCCAGCATTTT. This chain joins TRBV5-1 and TRBJ1-5; tentative D call: TRBD1 (6 bases). V was trimmed by 4 bases and J by 2 bases, leaving 16 bases between them. CDR1 SGHRS and CDR2 YFSETQ come from the germline V gene. The CDR3 sequence is 16 residues long. The full variable domain, its missing parts supplied by reference TRBV5-1 and TRBJ1-5, is KAGVTQTPRYLIKTRGQQVTLSCSPISGHRSVSWYQQTPGQGLQFLFEYFSETQRNKGNFPGRFSGRQFSNSRSEMNVSTLELGDSALYLCASSRGAGTGNQPQHFGDGTRLSIL.

The V gene is TRBV6-7, the J gene TRBJ1-1; 12 bases are a match to TRBD1. TRBV6-7 is sorted into the ORF group, with uncertain function. The CDR3 consists of 17 residues. V shed 2 bases and J 5 bases; nucleotides not matched to a gene: 9. CDR3 region: CASSYGRGTGGLTEAFF. The CDR3 DNA follows: TGTGCCAGCAGTTACGGGAGGGGGACAGGGGGCTTGACTGAAGCTTTCTTT.

The CDR3 bases are TGCGCCAGCAGCCAACAGACATGGGACAGACAGTACTTC. Its protein product is CASSQQTWDRQYF. The chain is built from TRBV4-1 and TRBJ2-7, with 7 bases that match TRBD1. Germline V gene lookup returns CDR1 MGHRA and CDR2 YSYEKL. Trimming at V came to 2 bases and at J to 10 bases, leaving 8 bases not matched to a gene. CDR3 length: 13 amino acids.

This chain joins TRBV18 and TRBJ1-5, with D possibly TRBD1 on 5 matching bases. In germline, CDR1 is KGHSH, CDR2 LQKENI. The CDR3 is made up of 15 amino acids. Between the trimmed V and J ends, which lost 6 bases and 1 base, there was a span of 13 bases. CDR3 region: CASSPTWGSNQPQHF. The CDR3 nucleotides read TGTGCCAGCTCCCCTACTTGGGGCAGCAATCAGCCCCAGCATTTT. The full variable domain, in which reference TRBV18 and TRBJ1-5 provide the parts outside the CDR3, is NAGVMQNPRHLVRRRGQEARLRCSPMKGHSHVYWYRQLPEEGLKFMVYLQKENIIDESGMPKERFSAEFPKEGPSILRIQQVVRGDSAAYFCASSPTWGSNQPQHFGDGTRLSIL.

The rearrangement joins TRBV6-5 to TRBJ2-1; maybe TRBD2 (7 bases). The V end lost 2 bases, the J end lost 5 bases, and 13 bases lay between the germline ends. The CDR3 totals 15 residues. CDR1 is MNHEY, CDR2 SVGAGI, per germline. In nucleotides, the CDR3 is TGTGCCAGCAGTTACGTACGGGGGGCCCACAATGAGCAGTTCTTC. This sequence encodes CASSYVRGAHNEQFF.

This sequence joins TRBV7-6 and TRBJ2-7; 7 bases line up with TRBD1. Losses at the gene ends were 5 bases for V and 2 bases for J; bases not matched to a gene: 9. The germline V gene has CDR1 SGHVS and CDR2 FNYEAQ. This CDR3 contains 15 residues. CDR3: CASSRNFGTAYEQYF. The DNA for the CDR3 is TGTGCCAGCAGCCGTAACTTCGGGACAGCCTACGAGCAGTACTTC.

The chain is built from TRBV1 and TRBJ2-1; whether TRBD1, the table's D call, matches the DNA was not checked. TRBV1 is a documented pseudogene. The CDR3 runs 16 residues. Here the CDR3 DNA reads TGCACCAGCAGCCAAGGTCGCTGGCAGGGGGCAAATGAGCAGTTCTTC. This gives the protein CTSSQGRWQGANEQFF.

V usage is TRBV6-1 and J usage is TRBJ2-1, with TRBD2 matching over 8 bases. Germline CDR1 is MNHNS and CDR2 is SASEGT. The CDR3 spans 14 residues. Trimming at V came to 3 bases and at J to 2 bases, leaving 0 bases not matched to a gene. CDR3 loop: CASSDSGAYNEQFF. In DNA form, the CDR3 reads TGTGCCAGCAGTGATAGCGGGGCCTACAATGAGCAGTTCTTC.

The chain carries TRBV4-3 and TRBJ2-5; 9 nucleotides line up with TRBD1. J was trimmed by 0 bases and V by 4 bases; bases with no gene match: 12. This CDR3 is built from 18 residues. Germline CDR1 reads LGHNA; CDR2 reads YSLEER. The CDR3 sequence is CASSLLLTGTGYQETQYF. The CDR3 region has the DNA TGCGCCAGCAGCCTCCTCCTCACCGGGACAGGGTACCAAGAGACCCAGTACTTC.

V usage is TRBV19 and J usage is TRBJ2-7; TRBD1 agrees at 9 bases. The CDR3 extends over 14 amino acids. CDR1 and CDR2 from the germline V gene are LNHDA and SQIVND (reference sequence). The V segment lost 5 bases and the J segment 2 bases; nucleotides outside the gene matches: 4. In DNA form, the CDR3 reads TGTGCCAGTAGTCCTGGACAGGGGCCCTACGAGCAGTACTTC. Residues: CASSPGQGPYEQYF. The variable domain in full, with the rest retrieved from reference TRBV19 and TRBJ2-7, is DGGITQSPKYLFRKEGQNVTLSCEQNLNHDAMYWYRQDPGQGLRLIYYSQIVNDFQKGDIAEGYSVSREKKESFPLTVTSAQKNPTAFYLCASSPGQGPYEQYFGPGTRLTVT.

V is TRBV7-9 and J is TRBJ2-2, with 7 bases identical to TRBD1. The V segment lost 3 bases and the J segment 6 bases; nucleotides outside the gene matches: 7. This CDR3 is built from 15 residues. Germline V CDR1 and CDR2: SEHNR, FQNEAQ (reference sequence). The CDR3 DNA is TGTGCCAGCAGCTTGCTCGAAGACAGGGCCGGGGAGCTGTTTTTT. Its translation is CASSLLEDRAGELFF.

This sequence joins TRBV6-1 and TRBJ2-3; possibly TRBD2 for D (6 bases). CDR1 and CDR2 from the germline V gene are MNHNS and SASEGT. CDR3 size: 12 residues. Trimming took off 5 bases at V and 6 bases at J, with 9 bases between the two ends. Here the CDR3 reads CASSSGGDTQYF. In DNA form, the CDR3 reads TGTGCCAGCAGTTCCGGGGGTGATACGCAGTATTTT.

V is TRBV10-1 and J is TRBJ1-3, with D possibly being TRBD1 (5 bases). V lost 2 bases, J lost 0 bases, and 11 bases lay in between. The CDR3 runs to 16 residues. CDR1 and CDR2 (germline): WNHNN, SYGVQD (reference sequence). The CDR3, as DNA: TGCGCCAGCAGTGAGGGACACCCGAGCTCTGGAAACACCATATATTTT. As protein: CASSEGHPSSGNTIYF.

This chain uses TRBV6-5 with TRBJ2-7; no reliable D call. Trimming removed 0 bases at V and 0 bases at J, with 6 bases between. Germline CDR1 is MNHEY and CDR2 is SVGAGI. This CDR3 has 14 amino acids. DNA of the CDR3: TGTGCCAGCAGTTACTCCGCAGTCTCCTACGAGCAGTACTTC. Its translation is CASSYSAVSYEQYF.

This sequence joins TRBV27 and TRBJ1-3; 7 bases fit TRBD1. J was trimmed by 4 bases and V by 1 base; bases with no gene match: 10. This CDR3 has 17 residues. Germline CDR1 is MNHEY and CDR2 is SMNVEV (reference sequence). The CDR3 here is CASSLFAPQGLGNTIYF. Written as DNA, the CDR3 is TGTGCCAGCAGTTTATTCGCCCCACAGGGGTTGGGAAACACCATATATTTT.

This chain connects TRBV6-6 to TRBJ1-2, with D possibly matching TRBD1 (5 bases). Germline CDR1 and CDR2: MNHNY and SVGAGI (reference sequence). The V end lost 0 bases, the J end lost 8 bases, and 10 bases lay between the germline ends. CDR3 length equals 13 residues. The CDR3 sequence is CASSYSYGGGYTF. The DNA for the CDR3 is TGTGCCAGCAGTTACTCTTACGGGGGAGGCTACACCTTC.

Comments on this clone: This CDR3 is also generated by other DNA sequences in the sample. The genes are TRBV5-1 and TRBJ1-1; TRBD1 might be the D (5 bases). The germline V gene encodes CDR1 SGHRS and CDR2 YFSETQ. V was shortened by 1 base and J by 4 bases, with 8 bases between the two germline ends. This CDR3 comprises 13 residues. CDR3 sequence: CASSLRGGTEAFF. CDR3 coding DNA: TGCGCCAGCAGCTTGAGGGGTGGCACTGAAGCTTTCTTT.

The chain uses TRBV5-1 and TRBJ2-1; TRBD1 aligns across 7 bases. CDR3 length: 18 amino acids. V was clipped by 4 bases and J by 7 bases; unmatched bases: 20. Germline V gene data show CDR1 as SGHRS and CDR2 as YFSETQ. The CDR3 coding sequence is TGCGCCAGCAGCAACCTACCCACAGGGGCCACAAGTAGGAATGAGCAGTTCTTC. Residues: CASSNLPTGATSRNEQFF.